Reported below is one T cell receptor beta chain. As yet, its antigen is unknown. Time point defined: pretreatment peripheral blood. Assay: immunoSEQ multiplex PCR; the TCRdb copy retains only in-frame clones and omits some. The sample has tens of thousands of clones, approximately 83% seen once. This specimen belongs to a study of PD-L1 blockade in urothelial cancer. Overall study results and limits: Pretreatment peripheral blood TCR clonality that fell below the median predicted better survival among the patients studied.

This CDR3 contains 15 residues. With 3 bases clipped from V and 3 bases from J, the junction kept 5 bases outside the gene matches. Per germline, CDR1 SGHNT and CDR2 YYREEE (reference sequence). The sequence derives from a man aged 60 to 75 with urothelial cancer. V usage is TRBV5-4 and J usage is TRBJ2-3, with 9 bases matching TRBD2. This sample comprised PBMCs, obtained around atezolizumab (anti-PD-L1) treatment. CDR3 in DNA: TGTGCCAGCAGCTCGGCTAGCGGGGCAACAGATACGCAGTATTTT. Its translation is CASSSASGATDTQYF.